Listed here are 29 T cell receptor beta chains from one sample, sequenced in a study of T cells in Graves' hyperthyroidism and ophthalmopathy. TCR beta CDR3 regions were amplified from RNA transcripts. Researchers ran a first-round RT-PCR on the TCR CDR3 using the HTBI primer set. TCRdb re-derived calls from the multiplex PCR reads in MiXCR, one entry per CDR3 protein. The table has about 480,000 distinct CDR3 sequences, around 15% seen once. Sequenced sample: blood. These receptors originate from a woman under 30 with Graves' hyperthyroidism.

As regards this clonotype: A read error may explain this, as a much larger clone is one base away. This rearrangement joins TRBV19 to TRBJ2-1, with D tentatively TRBD2 (6 bases). The CDR3 length is 14 residues. Germline CDR1 LNHDA, CDR2 SQIVND (reference sequence). Trimming left V 1 base short and J 5 bases short, with 9 bases between. The CDR3 DNA follows: TGTGCCAGTAGTATAGGGTGGGAGGACAATGAGCAGTTCTTC. Protein sequence: CASSIGWEDNEQFF.

This clonotype was observed many times. The rearrangement links TRBV2 to TRBJ2-2; 9 nucleotides agree with TRBD1. Germline values: CDR1 SNHLY, CDR2 FYNNEI. The V and J ends lost 5 bases and 0 bases, in that order; junction bases with no gene match: 4. The CDR3 spans 16 residues. CDR3 DNA sequence: TGTGCCAGCAGTCGGACAGGGGCTTCGAACACCGGGGAGCTGTTTTTT. Protein: CASSRTGASNTGELFF. Full variable domain (remainder filled in from reference TRBV2 and TRBJ2-2): EPEVTQTPSHQVTQMGQEVILRCVPISNHLYFYWYRQILGQKVEFLVSFYNNEISEKSEIFDDQFSVERPDGSNFTLKIRSTKLEDSAMYFCASSRTGASNTGELFFGEGSRLTVL.

Many counts were recorded for this clonotype. The chain couples TRBV9 to TRBJ1-6; D might be TRBD1 (5 bases). Germline values: CDR1 SGDLS, CDR2 YYNGEE. The CDR3 runs to 17 residues. V was shortened by 2 bases and J by 10 bases, with 22 bases between the two germline ends. DNA of the CDR3: TGTGCCAGCAGCGTCTTTACTAGCGTCCAGGGAGGCTCACCCCTCCACTTT. It specifies CASSVFTSVQGGSPLHF.

This clonotype was detected only a few times. The chain couples TRBV14 to TRBJ1-1, with 7 positions matching TRBD1. The ends lost 1 base at V and 5 bases at J; junction bases unmatched: 10. CDR3 length equals 16 residues. Germline V gene lookup returns CDR1 SGHDN and CDR2 FVKESK. CDR3 DNA sequence: TGTGCCAGCAGCCAAGGATCGCACAGGGGAAAAACTGAAGCTTTCTTT. Translated, it gives CASSQGSHRGKTEAFF.

This clonotype was seen ten or more times. The chain uses TRBV5-1 and TRBJ2-7; possibly TRBD1 or TRBD2 for D (5 bases each). Trimming took 4 bases from V and 6 from J, leaving 17 bases between them. The germline V gene has CDR1 SGHRS and CDR2 YFSETQ. CDR3 length: 14 residues. The CDR3 loop is CASSPAAAQGEQYF. The CDR3 DNA sequence: TGCGCCAGCAGCCCGGCAGCGGCCCAGGGCGAGCAGTACTTC.

This clonotype has a handful of counts. The rearrangement joins TRBV28 to TRBJ1-4; D not certain. The CDR3 spans 16 residues. V was trimmed by 2 bases and J by 6 bases, leaving 16 bases between them. Germline loops: CDR1 MDHEN, CDR2 SYDVKM. The CDR3 DNA follows: TGTGCCAGCAGTTTAAAATCTCTGTGGGGATATGAAAAACTGTTTTTT. It codes for CASSLKSLWGYEKLFF.

This clonotype was counted ten times or more. The rearrangement links TRBV11-2 to TRBJ1-1, with D possibly matching TRBD1 (5 bases). This CDR3 spans 16 amino acids. V was cut by 6 bases and J by 4 bases, with 21 bases left in between. The V gene's germline CDR1 is SGHAT and CDR2 FQNNGV. CDR3 nucleotide sequence: TGTGCCAGCAGTATCCGGGAGGGGATCGGTGCCACTGAAGCTTTCTTT. Its protein product is CASSIREGIGATEAFF.

This clonotype was seen repeatedly, ten times or more. This chain links TRBV3-1 with TRBJ2-2; unclear D gene. The ends were cut back, 0 bases at V and 1 base at J, with 9 bases in the middle. The length of the CDR3 is 16 residues. CDR1 and CDR2 from the germline V gene are LGHDT and YNNKEL (reference sequence). The CDR3 here is CASSQDPPLNTGELFF. As DNA, the CDR3 is TGTGCCAGCAGCCAAGATCCCCCCCTGAACACCGGGGAGCTGTTTTTT.

This clonotype came up many times. V usage is TRBV29-1 and J usage is TRBJ2-1; D is tentatively TRBD1 or TRBD2 (5 bases each). CDR3 length: 14 residues. CDR1 is SQVTM, CDR2 ANQGSEA, per germline. Between the trimmed V and J ends, which lost 6 bases and 6 bases, there was a span of 18 bases. CDR3 residues: CSVTDRGLGNEQFF. The CDR3 region has the DNA TGCAGCGTGACAGACCGGGGCCTCGGCAATGAGCAGTTCTTC.

This clonotype was counted many times. This rearrangement joins TRBV3-1 to TRBJ1-1; TRBD1 might be the D (5 bases). The ends were cut back, 4 bases at V and 1 base at J, with 13 bases in the middle. Germline-derived CDR1 and CDR2 are LGHDT and YNNKEL (reference sequence). The CDR3 runs to 15 residues. The CDR3 here is CASSRDRIGNTEAFF. The CDR3 nucleotides are TGTGCCAGCAGCCGCGACAGAATCGGGAACACTGAAGCTTTCTTT.

The sample holds many counts of this clonotype. V is TRBV6-1 and J is TRBJ1-2; tentative D call: TRBD1 (5 bases). This CDR3 contains 15 residues. Trimming took 5 bases from V and 2 from J, leaving 15 bases between them. Germline V lookup: CDR1 MNHNS, CDR2 SASEGT. CDR3 residues: CASSPLGTGNYGYTF. The CDR3 nucleotides read TGTGCCAGCAGTCCGTTAGGGACGGGCAACTATGGCTACACCTTC.

Ten or more counts support this clonotype. The CDR3 loop is CASSLDSTVSYEQYF. CDR3 bases: TGTGCCAGCAGCTTAGATTCGACCGTCTCCTACGAGCAGTACTTC. V gene TRBV11-2 combines with J gene TRBJ2-7; the D is unclear. The CDR3 is 15 residues long. Germline CDR1 reads SGHAT; CDR2 reads FQNNGV. V was pared by 0 bases and J by 0 bases, with 9 bases between.

As regards this clonotype: At one of its ends the junction is not consistent with the germline gene, which may arise from a read error. As DNA, the CDR3 is TGTGCCTGGGGTAAGAACACTGAAACTTTCTTT. Translated, it gives CAWGKNTETFF. The J gene is TRBJ1-1, the V gene TRBV30; D is unresolved. Germline CDR1 and CDR2: GTSNPN and SVGIG (reference sequence). This CDR3 is 11 amino acids long.

In its sample, this clonotype was seen many times. The chain uses TRBV5-1 and TRBJ2-1; a possible D gene is TRBD2 (6 bases). Trimming stripped 5 bases from V and 9 bases from J, with 18 bases between. Germline V gives CDR1 SGHRS, CDR2 YFSETQ. This CDR3 comprises 14 residues. CDR3 bases: TGCGCCAGCAGAACCGGGGCGGGATCTCTTGAGCAGTTCTTC. It codes for CASRTGAGSLEQFF. The full variable domain, with the rest looked up from reference TRBV5-1 and TRBJ2-1, is KAGVTQTPRYLIKTRGQQVTLSCSPISGHRSVSWYQQTPGQGLQFLFEYFSETQRNKGNFPGRFSGRQFSNSRSEMNVSTLELGDSALYLCASRTGAGSLEQFFGPGTRLTVL.

This clonotype has only a few counts. V usage is TRBV10-2 and J usage is TRBJ2-1; TRBD2 aligns across 10 bases. The germline gives CDR1 WSHSY, CDR2 SAAADI. The V segment lost 4 bases and the J segment 9 bases; nucleotides outside the gene matches: 9. The CDR3 is 15 residues long. DNA for the CDR3: TGCGCCAGCAGTGTAATGGGGACTAGCGAGGGTGAGCAGTTCTTC. This translates into CASSVMGTSEGEQFF.

The rearrangement uses TRBV5-4 and TRBJ1-3, with D unclear. Germline V CDR1 and CDR2: SGHNT, YYREEE (reference sequence). The CDR3 length is 16 residues. V lost 0 bases and J 0 bases, leaving 10 bases between the germline ends. The CDR3 spells CASSLDRPGSGNTIYF. The DNA of the CDR3 is TGTGCCAGCAGCTTGGATCGGCCGGGCTCTGGAAACACCATATATTTT.

This clonotype was detected many times. The genes are TRBV5-1 and TRBJ2-2; D remains ambiguous. Germline CDR1 reads SGHRS; CDR2 reads YFSETQ. The ends were cut back, 1 base at V and 6 bases at J, with 4 bases in the middle. This CDR3 comprises 12 residues. In DNA form, the CDR3 reads TGCGCCAGCAGCTTGCAAGCCGGGGAGCTGTTTTTT. It encodes CASSLQAGELFF.

This clonotype has just a few counts. The rearrangement uses TRBV30 and TRBJ1-5, with D maybe TRBD1 (6 bases). The CDR3 length is 13 residues. Trimming removed 0 bases from V and 7 bases from J, with 10 bases in between. The germline V gene encodes CDR1 GTSNPN and CDR2 SVGIG (reference sequence). The CDR3 loop is CAWSVQGWQPQHF. CDR3 sequence (DNA): TGTGCCTGGAGTGTACAGGGTTGGCAGCCCCAGCATTTT.

Ten or more counts support this clonotype. The CDR3 bases are TGTGCCAGCAGCGTCGGGGCATACAATGAGCAGTTCTTC. This codes for CASSVGAYNEQFF. The J gene is TRBJ2-1, the V gene TRBV7-9; the D gene could be TRBD1 or TRBD2 (5 bases each). The CDR3 is 13 amino acids. Trimming removed 5 bases at V and 4 bases at J, with 9 bases between. CDR1 and CDR2 from the germline V gene are SEHNR and FQNEAQ (reference sequence).

This sequence joins TRBV6-1 and TRBJ1-4; 7 positions agree with TRBD1. The length of the CDR3 is 14 residues. Unmatched junction bases numbered 7, after V lost 6 bases and J lost 6 bases. Germline values: CDR1 MNHNS, CDR2 SASEGT. CDR3 protein: CASSLRQGYEKLFF. The DNA for the CDR3 is TGTGCCAGCAGCCTTCGACAGGGTTATGAAAAACTGTTTTTT.

The genes are TRBV7-8 and TRBJ2-1; 13 bases match TRBD2. With 5 bases clipped from V and 6 bases from J, the junction kept 7 bases outside the gene matches. The CDR3 runs to 16 residues. CDR1 and CDR2 from the germline V gene are SGHVS and FQNEAQ. In nucleotides, the CDR3 is TGTGCCAGCAGCCCAAGGACTAGCGGGGGCTCCAATGAGCAGTTCTTC. It encodes CASSPRTSGGSNEQFF.

This clonotype appeared many times. The V gene is TRBV11-2, the J gene TRBJ1-2; tentatively, D is TRBD1 (6 bases). Per germline, CDR1 SGHAT and CDR2 FQNNGV. The CDR3 runs to 16 residues. Trimming left V 4 bases short and J 2 bases short, with 17 bases between. CDR3 in amino acids: CASSSLPGHENYGYTF. The CDR3 coding sequence is TGTGCCAGCAGCTCCCTCCCGGGACATGAAAACTATGGCTACACCTTC.

The table lists this clonotype with a few counts. The chain has TRBV15 and TRBJ1-5, with D unclear. V dropped 2 bases and J dropped 0 bases, with 11 bases sitting between them. The CDR3 has 16 residues. Germline V CDR1 and CDR2: LNHNV, YYDKDF (reference sequence). The CDR3 DNA sequence: TGTGCCACCAGCAGACCCACGAGTGATAGCAATCAGCCCCAGCATTTT. It specifies CATSRPTSDSNQPQHF.

This chain links TRBV20-1 with TRBJ2-1, with D possibly matching TRBD2 (6 bases). The length of the CDR3 is 16 residues. The V end lost 0 bases, the J end lost 8 bases, and 20 bases lay between the germline ends. Germline CDR1 reads DFQATT; CDR2 reads SNEGSKA (reference sequence). CDR3 coding DNA: TGCAGTGCTAGAGATCAGGGAGCGGGTCCTCTACATGAGCAGTTCTTC. This translates into CSARDQGAGPLHEQFF.

The J gene is TRBJ1-1, the V gene TRBV12-3 or TRBV12-4; D is ambiguous. The CDR3 runs 10 residues. Trimming cost V 3 bases and J 7 bases, with 3 bases left between them. CDR3 region: CASSLDEAFF. The CDR3 DNA follows: TGTGCCAGCAGTTTGGATGAAGCTTTCTTT.

This clonotype was observed at least ten times. The genes are TRBV12-3 or TRBV12-4 and TRBJ2-1; 10 bases line up with TRBD1. The CDR3 contains 15 residues. V gave up 3 bases and J gave up 5 bases; unmatched junction bases: 4. The CDR3 protein is CASSFRDRGDNEQFF. In nucleotides, the CDR3 is TGTGCCAGCAGTTTCCGGGACAGGGGAGACAATGAGCAGTTCTTC.

This clonotype has ten or more counts. The J gene is TRBJ1-1, the V gene TRBV12-3 or TRBV12-4; D is undetermined. The CDR3 has 14 amino acids. V lost 1 base and J 2 bases, leaving 8 bases between the germline ends. CDR3 nucleotides: TGTGCCAGCAGTTTAGTGGGTTTCAACACTGAAGCTTTCTTT. Its protein is CASSLVGFNTEAFF.

This clonotype showed up just a few times. The rearrangement joins TRBV7-9 to TRBJ2-1; 14 bases are shared with TRBD2. The CDR3 has 15 residues. V was pared by 7 bases and J by 7 bases, with 6 bases of the junction left unmatched. Germline V CDR1 and CDR2: SEHNR, FQNEAQ (reference sequence). Written as DNA, the CDR3 is TGTGCCAGCACGACTAGCGGGAGGGCGGGAAATGAGCAGTTCTTC. This translates into CASTTSGRAGNEQFF. The complete variable domain, with remaining parts taken from reference TRBV7-9 and TRBJ2-1, reads DTGVSQNPRHKITKRGQNVTFRCDPISEHNRLYWYRQTLGQGPEFLTYFQNEAQLEKSRLLSDRFSAERPKGSFSTLEIQRTEQGDSAMYLCASTTSGRAGNEQFFGPGTRLTVL.

This clonotype was recorded at least ten times. The J gene is TRBJ2-3, the V gene TRBV20-1, with 9 positions matching TRBD2. Germline trimming cut 6 bases from V and 1 base from J; bases unmatched to any gene: 2. This CDR3 has 13 amino acids. In germline, CDR1 is DFQATT, CDR2 SNEGSKA (reference sequence). CDR3: CSAVAGGTDTQYF. The CDR3 DNA reads as TGCAGTGCCGTAGCGGGAGGCACAGATACGCAGTATTTT.